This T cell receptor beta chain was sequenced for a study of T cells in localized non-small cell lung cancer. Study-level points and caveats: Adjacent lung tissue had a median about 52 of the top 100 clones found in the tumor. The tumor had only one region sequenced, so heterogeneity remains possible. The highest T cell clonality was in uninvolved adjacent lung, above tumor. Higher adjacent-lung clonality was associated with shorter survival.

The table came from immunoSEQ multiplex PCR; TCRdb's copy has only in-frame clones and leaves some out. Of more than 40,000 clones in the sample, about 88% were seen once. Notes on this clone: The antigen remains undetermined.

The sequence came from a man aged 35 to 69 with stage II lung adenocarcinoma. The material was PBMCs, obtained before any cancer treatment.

This CDR3 is CASSVTGQETYGYTF. The CDR3 nucleotides are TGTGCCAGCAGCGTCACCGGACAGGAAACCTATGGCTACACCTTC. V and J are TRBV9 and TRBJ1-2, with 7 bases matching TRBD1. V was pared by 2 bases and J by 4 bases, with 8 bases of the junction left unmatched. This CDR3 is built from 15 residues. The germline V gene encodes CDR1 SGDLS and CDR2 YYNGEE.